One sample yielded the 9 T cell receptor beta chains listed below, sequenced in a study of early T cells in non-severe SARS-CoV-2 infection. TCRdb reprocessed the 5' RACE reads via MiXCR and lists one record per CDR3 protein. The table lists 48,000 or so distinct CDR3 sequences, about 13% of them singletons. Sequencing was performed on whole blood. The receptors derive from an adult who was a healthcare worker with PCR-confirmed SARS-CoV-2 infection or an uninfected control (not recorded which).

This clonotype has more than one count but fewer than ten. The chain is built from TRBV5-1 and TRBJ2-2; D uncertain. The CDR3 is made up of 14 amino acids. Germline values: CDR1 SGHRS, CDR2 YFSETQ. The V gene lost 0 bases and the J gene lost 4 bases, with 7 bases spanning the gap. CDR3 sequence reads: CASSLDPATGELFF. For the CDR3, the DNA is TGCGCCAGCAGCTTGGACCCAGCCACCGGGGAGCTGTTTTTT.

This clonotype was detected many times. V gene TRBV7-9 combines with J gene TRBJ1-2, with 7 bases lining up with TRBD1. V was clipped by 6 bases and J by 2 bases; unmatched bases: 12. This CDR3 is built from 16 residues. Per germline, CDR1 SEHNR and CDR2 FQNEAQ (reference sequence). The CDR3 sequence is CASSPPGQLRNYGYTF. The CDR3 DNA reads as TGTGCCAGCAGTCCTCCGGGACAGCTAAGAAACTATGGCTACACCTTC.

The chain employs TRBV9 and TRBJ2-3; 12 nucleotides line up with TRBD2. The CDR3 spans 16 residues. The germline V gene encodes CDR1 SGDLS and CDR2 YYNGEE. Trimming at V came to 0 bases and at J to 8 bases, leaving 7 bases not matched to a gene. In nucleotides, the CDR3 is TGTGCCAGCAGCGTAGGTGCTAGCGGGGGGGCCAGTACGCAGTATTTT. Protein product: CASSVGASGGASTQYF.

This clonotype has more than one count but fewer than ten. The chain employs TRBV5-4 and TRBJ2-5; D gene unclear. The V and J ends lost 2 bases and 1 base respectively, with 9 bases between them. The germline V gene encodes CDR1 SGHNT and CDR2 YYREEE (reference sequence). The CDR3 length is 14 residues. CDR3 nucleotide sequence: TGTGCCAGCAGCTTTAGGCAGACCCAAGAGACCCAGTACTTC. Amino acids: CASSFRQTQETQYF. The variable domain in full, completed from reference TRBV5-4 and TRBJ2-5, reads ETGVTQSPTHLIKTRGQQVTLRCSSQSGHNTVSWYQQALGQGPQFIFQYYREEENGRGNFPPRFSGLQFPNYSSELNVNALELDDSALYLCASSFRQTQETQYFGPGTRLLVL.

V usage is TRBV4-1 and J usage is TRBJ2-5; 8 nucleotides align to TRBD2. V lost 1 base and J lost 5; bases outside the gene matches: 3. The CDR3 extends over 14 amino acids. CDR1 and CDR2 (germline): MGHRA, YSYEKL. The CDR3 is CASSQGQRGETQYF. The CDR3 coding sequence is TGCGCCAGCAGCCAAGGACAGCGGGGGGAGACCCAGTACTTC.

This clonotype was seen ten or more times. The rearrangement links TRBV28 to TRBJ1-2; a possible D gene is TRBD1 (6 bases). Germline values: CDR1 MDHEN, CDR2 SYDVKM. Deletions cut 7 bases from V and 4 bases from J, with 13 bases between. CDR3 length equals 13 residues. The chain's CDR3 is CASTLDRIYGYTF. The CDR3 coding sequence is TGTGCCAGCACCCTGGACAGAATCTATGGCTACACCTTC.

This clonotype was seen many times. The genes are TRBV27 and TRBJ2-3, with D possibly being TRBD1 (6 bases). V lost 0 bases and J lost 0, with 10 bases in between. The germline V gene encodes CDR1 MNHEY and CDR2 SMNVEV (reference sequence). This CDR3 is built from 16 residues. In DNA form, the CDR3 reads TGTGCCAGCAGTTTATCGAGGGGGTTTAGCACAGATACGCAGTATTTT. It specifies CASSLSRGFSTDTQYF.

This clonotype was recorded a few times. The chain employs TRBV7-8 and TRBJ2-3; D remains unclear. The length of the CDR3 is 12 residues. Trimming removed 6 bases from V and 2 bases from J, with 6 bases in between. In germline, CDR1 is SGHVS, CDR2 FQNEAQ. The chain's CDR3 is CASRQLTDTQYF. The DNA of the CDR3 is TGTGCCAGCAGACAACTCACAGATACGCAGTATTTT.

The table lists this clonotype with a few counts. Written as DNA, the CDR3 is TGTGCCAGCAGCCCAGGGACTAGCGGGGGGCCTGAGCAGTTCTTC. This encodes CASSPGTSGGPEQFF. The chain couples TRBV12-3 or TRBV12-4 to TRBJ2-1; TRBD2 matches 15 bases. The CDR3 is made up of 15 amino acids. The V and J ends lost 6 bases and 9 bases, in that order; junction bases with no gene match: 6.